Below are 28 T cell receptor beta chains sequenced from a single sample in a study of T cell responses to AZD1222 COVID-19 vaccine. TCRdb keeps only in-frame clones here, not all; method: immunoSEQ multiplex PCR. The sample has over 150,000 clones; just over 90% are singletons. Material: peripheral blood, obtained on day 0 of AZD1222 vaccination. The receptor source for this set is an adult in good health.

V usage is TRBV6-2 or TRBV6-3 and J usage is TRBJ1-1; D not resolved. The V end was cut by 0 bases, the J end by 4 bases, with 6 bases between. This CDR3 spans 13 amino acids. CDR1 is MNHEY and CDR2 is SVGEGT in the germline V gene. In nucleotides, the CDR3 is TGTGCCAGCAGTTACTCACGGGTCACTGAAGCTTTCTTT. This encodes CASSYSRVTEAFF.

The chain uses TRBV7-9 and TRBJ2-7; no firm D call. Trimming left V 0 bases short and J 4 bases short, with 13 bases between. This CDR3 has 15 amino acids. CDR1 and CDR2 from the germline V gene are SEHNR and FQNEAQ (reference sequence). This chain's CDR3 is CASSLATGESYEQYF. The CDR3 DNA follows: TGTGCCAGCAGCTTAGCGACGGGTGAGAGTTACGAGCAGTACTTC.

The chain couples TRBV6-6 to TRBJ2-7, with D possibly being TRBD1 (6 bases). The CDR3 is 17 residues long. Trimming cost V 5 bases and J 1 base, with 21 bases left between them. CDR1 is MNHNY, CDR2 SVGAGI, per germline (reference sequence). As DNA, the CDR3 is TGTGCCAGCAGTCCCGCTCTGCGGACAGCACCTTCCTACGAGCAGTACTTC. It yields the protein CASSPALRTAPSYEQYF.

This chain joins TRBV7-3 and TRBJ1-4; D gene ambiguous. Trimming cost V 5 bases and J 8 bases, with 12 bases left between them. The germline V gene encodes CDR1 SGHTA and CDR2 FQGTGA. The CDR3 covers 13 residues. The DNA for the CDR3 is TGTGCCAGCAGCCCCCGATTAGGGGAAAAACTGTTTTTT. Translation gives CASSPRLGEKLFF. The entire variable domain, with the rest obtained from reference TRBV7-3 and TRBJ1-4, is as follows: GAGVSQTPSNKVTEKGKYVELRCDPISGHTALYWYRQSLGQGPEFLIYFQGTGAADDSGLPNDRFFAVRPEGSVSTLKIQRTERGDSAVYLCASSPRLGEKLFFGSGTQLSVL.

The rearrangement joins TRBV19 to TRBJ1-5; no clear D. The ends were cut back, 3 bases at V and 1 base at J, with 4 bases in the middle. This CDR3 contains 13 residues. Germline V gene lookup returns CDR1 LNHDA and CDR2 SQIVND (reference sequence). The CDR3 DNA is TGTGCCAGTAGTATTACCAGCAATCAGCCCCAGCATTTT. This translates into CASSITSNQPQHF.

This clone was observed a few times. The V and J genes are TRBV25-1 and TRBJ1-2, with D tentatively TRBD1 (5 bases). Trimming removed 4 bases from V and 1 base from J, with 13 bases in between. CDR1 is MGHDK, CDR2 SYGVNS, per germline. The CDR3 contains 15 residues. CDR3: CASSGYGTVNYGYTF. CDR3 in DNA: TGTGCCAGCAGTGGATATGGGACGGTTAACTATGGCTACACCTTC.

V usage is TRBV29-1 and J usage is TRBJ2-7; 12 bases line up with TRBD1. V trimming: 5 bases; J trimming: 4 bases; junction bases outside the gene matches: 6. Per germline, CDR1 SQVTM and CDR2 ANQGSEA. CDR3 size: 14 residues. This chain's CDR3 is CSVWGQGAQYEQYF. In nucleotides, the CDR3 is TGCAGCGTTTGGGGACAGGGGGCTCAATACGAGCAGTACTTC.

The chain couples TRBV28 to TRBJ2-6, with 7 positions matching TRBD2. The CDR3 runs 17 residues. From germline, CDR1 is MDHEN and CDR2 SYDVKM. V was pared by 10 bases and J by 0 bases, with 12 bases of the junction left unmatched. CDR3 loop: CATAQGGAFSGANVLTF. Written as DNA, the CDR3 is TGTGCCACGGCCCAGGGAGGGGCCTTCTCTGGGGCCAACGTCCTGACTTTC.

The V gene is TRBV5-5, the J gene TRBJ1-2; 8 bases are a match to TRBD1. V shed 3 bases and J 8 bases; nucleotides not matched to a gene: 6. CDR3 length equals 13 residues. Germline V gives CDR1 SGHKS, CDR2 YYEKEE (reference sequence). In nucleotides, the CDR3 is TGTGCCAGCAGCTCCGGACAGGGATACGGCTACACCTTC. This sequence encodes CASSSGQGYGYTF.

The rearrangement joins TRBV6-6 to TRBJ2-7, with D uncertain. Germline V gene lookup returns CDR1 MNHNY and CDR2 SVGAGI (reference sequence). The CDR3 is made up of 12 amino acids. Trimming removed 6 bases at V and 0 bases at J, with 6 bases between. The CDR3, as DNA: TGTGCCAGCAGCCTGAGCTCCTACGAGCAGTACTTC. Translated, it gives CASSLSSYEQYF.

This chain joins TRBV7-2 and TRBJ1-2; D gene uncertain. Trimming stripped 4 bases from V and 7 bases from J, with 19 bases between. This CDR3 has 15 residues. Germline CDR1 SGHTA, CDR2 FQGNSA. The CDR3 region is CASSSREGAGSGYTF. The CDR3, as DNA: TGTGCCAGCAGCTCTCGGGAGGGCGCCGGTAGTGGCTACACCTTC.

The chain joins TRBV9 to TRBJ1-2, with a possible D match to TRBD1 (5 bases). The CDR3 covers 14 residues. Trimming shortened V by 4 bases and J by 8 bases, and 18 bases separated the two germline ends. The germline V gene encodes CDR1 SGDLS and CDR2 YYNGEE. The chain's CDR3 is CASSPGGPSQGYTF. The CDR3 region has the DNA TGTGCCAGCAGCCCGGGGGGACCGTCCCAGGGCTACACCTTC.

In nucleotides, the CDR3 is TGTGCCAGTAGTATAGGGGATCTCCAGGGAGAGACCCAGTACTTC. Translating gives CASSIGDLQGETQYF. This chain uses TRBV19 with TRBJ2-5; possibly TRBD1 for D (5 bases). There are 15 residues in the CDR3. Trimming cost V 1 base and J 4 bases, with 13 bases left between them. The germline V gene encodes CDR1 LNHDA and CDR2 SQIVND (reference sequence).

In this sample, this clone turned up once. This chain uses TRBV18 with TRBJ2-3, with TRBD2 identical over 13 bases. The ends lost 3 bases at V and 2 bases at J; junction bases unmatched: 2. The germline V gene encodes CDR1 KGHSH and CDR2 LQKENI. CDR3 size: 16 residues. The CDR3 loop reads CASSPTSGGDTDTQYF. CDR3 bases: TGTGCCAGCTCACCCACTAGCGGGGGGGACACAGATACGCAGTATTTT. Supplemented by reference TRBV18 and TRBJ2-3, the full variable domain reads NAGVMQNPRHLVRRRGQEARLRCSPMKGHSHVYWYRQLPEEGLKFMVYLQKENIIDESGMPKERFSAEFPKEGPSILRIQQVVRGDSAAYFCASSPTSGGDTDTQYFGPGTRLTVL.

V and J are TRBV9 and TRBJ2-7; no firm D call. The CDR3 sequence is 15 residues long. Trimming took 4 bases from V and 4 from J, leaving 18 bases between them. Germline loops: CDR1 SGDLS, CDR2 YYNGEE. The CDR3 sequence is CASSPRSWAEYEQYF. The CDR3 coding sequence is TGTGCCAGCAGCCCTCGTAGCTGGGCAGAGTACGAGCAGTACTTC.

The chain couples TRBV27 to TRBJ2-7, with TRBD2 as a possible D gene (5 bases). This CDR3 spans 13 amino acids. V was pared by 6 bases and J by 2 bases, with 11 bases between. In germline, CDR1 is MNHEY, CDR2 SMNVEV (reference sequence). The CDR3 DNA is TGTGCCAGCAGAAGCGGTTTGGCCTACGAGCAGTACTTC. Translated: CASRSGLAYEQYF.

This chain uses TRBV5-4 with TRBJ2-2; no clear D. Germline values: CDR1 SGHNT, CDR2 YYREEE (reference sequence). V was cut by 0 bases and J by 0 bases, with 9 bases left in between. This CDR3 spans 16 amino acids. The CDR3 sequence is CASSLGRPANTGELFF. In DNA form, the CDR3 reads TGTGCCAGCAGCTTGGGGAGACCCGCGAACACCGGGGAGCTGTTTTTT.

The gene calls are TRBV4-3 and TRBJ2-1; possible D gene TRBD2, 6 bases. This CDR3 has 16 residues. Germline V CDR1 and CDR2: LGHNA, YSLEER. The V end lost 0 bases, the J end lost 8 bases, and 17 bases lay between the germline ends. Here the CDR3 DNA reads TGCGCCAGCAGCCAAGAAGCGTTAGTCGGGGGACATGAGCAGTTCTTC. This encodes CASSQEALVGGHEQFF.

This rearrangement joins TRBV6-2 or TRBV6-3 to TRBJ2-1, with 10 bases matching TRBD2. The V gene end was trimmed by 4 bases and the J gene end by 12 bases; junction bases not matched to a gene: 3. CDR3 length: 12 amino acids. The germline V gene has CDR1 MNHEY and CDR2 SVGEGT. As DNA, the CDR3 is TGTGCCAGCAGTTTAGCGGGGGGAAGGCAGTTCTTC. This translates into CASSLAGGRQFF.

CDR3 DNA sequence: TGTGCCAGCAGCGAAGGACTAGGTGTGGGTAATGAGCAGTTCTTC. This sequence encodes CASSEGLGVGNEQFF. The chain joins TRBV13 to TRBJ2-1; 7 bases fit TRBD2. CDR3 length equals 15 residues. V trimming: 5 bases; J trimming: 7 bases; junction bases outside the gene matches: 11. Germline CDR1 reads PRHDT; CDR2 reads FYEKMQ (reference sequence).

This clone was observed a few times. The chain combines TRBV10-1 with TRBJ2-1; 9 bases fit TRBD1. V gave up 8 bases and J gave up 8 bases; unmatched junction bases: 10. CDR1 is WNHNN, CDR2 SYGVQD, per germline (reference sequence). There are 14 residues in the CDR3. The CDR3 loop reads CASCTGTGTDEQFF. The DNA of the CDR3 is TGCGCCAGCTGTACCGGGACAGGGACGGATGAGCAGTTCTTC.

The V and J genes are TRBV4-2 and TRBJ2-1, with TRBD2 as a possible D gene (5 bases). CDR3 size: 13 residues. Deletions cut 3 bases from V and 9 bases from J, with 12 bases between. Germline lookup yields CDR1 LGHNA and CDR2 YNFKEQ. The CDR3 spells CASSHGWEFEQFF. The CDR3 DNA follows: TGTGCCAGCAGCCACGGGTGGGAGTTTGAGCAGTTCTTC.

The chain joins TRBV10-3 to TRBJ2-7, with 11 bases aligning to TRBD1. The germline V gene has CDR1 ENHRY and CDR2 SYGVKD. The CDR3 is made up of 18 amino acids. After removal of 2 bases from V and 3 bases from J, the junction contained 12 bases not matched to a gene. CDR3 sequence reads: CAISEPNRTGGPLYEQYF. CDR3 nucleotide sequence: TGTGCCATCAGTGAGCCGAATCGGACAGGGGGCCCCCTCTACGAGCAGTACTTC.

The chain employs TRBV6-2 or TRBV6-3 and TRBJ1-4; TRBD1 is a possible D gene (5 bases). Germline V CDR1 and CDR2: MNHEY, SVGEGT. CDR3 length equals 17 residues. V lost 2 bases and J 0 bases, leaving 13 bases between the germline ends. CDR3 amino acids: CASSYPTGDSTNEKLFF. CDR3 DNA sequence: TGTGCCAGCAGTTACCCCACAGGCGACTCAACTAATGAAAAACTGTTTTTT.

The count of this clone is one. V usage is TRBV3-1 (or the pseudogene TRBV3-2) and J usage is TRBJ2-2, with 12 bases lining up with TRBD2. Germline V gives CDR1 LGHDT, CDR2 YNNKEL (reference sequence). V was pared by 4 bases and J by 5 bases, with 8 bases of the junction left unmatched. The CDR3 spans 17 residues. The CDR3 protein is CASSLQTSGGLTGELFF. The CDR3 bases are TGTGCCAGCAGCCTTCAAACTAGCGGGGGGTTGACCGGGGAGCTGTTTTTT.

This chain links TRBV27 with TRBJ2-7; 9 bases match TRBD1. Germline V gives CDR1 MNHEY, CDR2 SMNVEV (reference sequence). J lost 3 bases, V lost 3 bases, and 15 bases had no gene match. CDR3 length: 18 amino acids. CDR3 sequence reads: CASSLKPLRQGGVYEQYF. Written as DNA, the CDR3 is TGTGCCAGCAGTTTGAAGCCTCTAAGACAGGGGGGTGTCTACGAGCAGTACTTC.

The chain uses TRBV20-1 and TRBJ2-7; 10 positions agree with TRBD2. The V gene's germline CDR1 is DFQATT and CDR2 SNEGSKA (reference sequence). The V gene end was trimmed by 3 bases and the J gene end by 2 bases; junction bases not matched to a gene: 16. The length of the CDR3 is 18 residues. As DNA, the CDR3 is TGCAGTGCTAGTGGGGGGTTTAGACTAGCGGGTAGTACCTACGAGCAGTACTTC. It encodes CSASGGFRLAGSTYEQYF.

The gene calls are TRBV30 and TRBJ2-7; 10 bases align to TRBD2. This CDR3 spans 15 amino acids. Per the germline V gene, CDR1 is GTSNPN and CDR2 is SVGIG (reference sequence). With V trimmed by 3 bases and J by 2 bases, 7 bases remained unmatched. Here the CDR3 DNA reads TGTGCCTGGAGAGAAACTAGCGGGGTCACCTACGAGCAGTACTTC. Translation gives CAWRETSGVTYEQYF.